This T cell receptor (beta chain) came from a study of shared clonotypes between healthy human individuals. Study summary: Donors had three CD4 naive, three CD4 memory, two CD8 naive and one CD8 memory plate apiece.

CDR3 length: 15 residues. The germline V gene encodes CDR1 MDHEN and CDR2 SYDVKM. The V and J ends lost 6 bases and 2 bases respectively, with 16 bases between them. Authors' data handling: Filtering differed since immunoSEQ provided only junctions, with no quality scores. Generated by immunoSEQ multiplex PCR, the TCRdb table keeps only in-frame clones and is missing some. V, J and clone size are those of that table, while D and trimming were read from the DNA. The sample consists of about a million clones, 60% to 85% of them appearing once. As to this clone: Its antigen is still unknown.

Study-wide findings and caveats: Rarefaction gave evidence that sorted-subset sequencing remained incomplete despite large depth.

Each donor was a Caucasian adult residing in Nashville, Tennessee. This sequence joins TRBV28 and TRBJ2-5, with D tentatively TRBD1 or TRBD2 (5 bases each). The TCR was taken from a man in his late teens or twenties in good health. Some clones in this sample may be carry-over from other donors' samples. Input material: memory CD4+ T cells from PBMCs. Stated subset: CD45RA-negative fraction. This CDR3 reads CASSPGAGSQETQYF. The CDR3 DNA is TGTGCCAGCAGCCCCGGGGCGGGCTCACAAGAGACCCAGTACTTC. The entire variable domain, with the rest obtained from reference TRBV28 and TRBJ2-5, is as follows: DVKVTQSSRYLVKRTGEKVFLECVQDMDHENMFWYRQDPGLGLRLIYFSYDVKMKEKGDIPEGYSVSREKKERFSLILESASTNQTSMYLCASSPGAGSQETQYFGPGTRLLVL.